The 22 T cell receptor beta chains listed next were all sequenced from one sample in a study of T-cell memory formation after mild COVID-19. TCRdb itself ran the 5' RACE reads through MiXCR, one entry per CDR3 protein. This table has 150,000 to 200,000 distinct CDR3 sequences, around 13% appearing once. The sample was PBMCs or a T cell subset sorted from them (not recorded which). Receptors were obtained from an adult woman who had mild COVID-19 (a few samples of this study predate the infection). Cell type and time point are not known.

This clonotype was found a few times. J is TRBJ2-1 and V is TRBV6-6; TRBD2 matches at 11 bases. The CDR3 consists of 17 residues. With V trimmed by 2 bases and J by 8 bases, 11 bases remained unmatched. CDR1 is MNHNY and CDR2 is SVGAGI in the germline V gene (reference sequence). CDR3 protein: CASSYPSLAGGGDEQFF. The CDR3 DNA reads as TGTGCCAGCAGTTACCCATCGCTAGCGGGGGGTGGCGATGAGCAGTTCTTC.

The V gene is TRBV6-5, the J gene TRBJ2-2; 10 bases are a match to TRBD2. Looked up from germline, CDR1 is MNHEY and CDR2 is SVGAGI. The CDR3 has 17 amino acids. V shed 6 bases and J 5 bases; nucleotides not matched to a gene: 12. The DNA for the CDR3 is TGTGCCAGCAGACCCCCTAGCGGGAGTGGGTGGACCGGGGAGCTGTTTTTT. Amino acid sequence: CASRPPSGSGWTGELFF.

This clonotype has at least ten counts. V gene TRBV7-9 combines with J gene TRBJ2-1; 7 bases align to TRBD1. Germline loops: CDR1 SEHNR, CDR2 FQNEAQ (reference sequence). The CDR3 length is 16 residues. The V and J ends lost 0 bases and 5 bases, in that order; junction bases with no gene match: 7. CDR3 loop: CASSLATGPINNEQFF. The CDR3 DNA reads TGTGCCAGCAGCTTAGCGACAGGGCCTATTAACAATGAGCAGTTCTTC.

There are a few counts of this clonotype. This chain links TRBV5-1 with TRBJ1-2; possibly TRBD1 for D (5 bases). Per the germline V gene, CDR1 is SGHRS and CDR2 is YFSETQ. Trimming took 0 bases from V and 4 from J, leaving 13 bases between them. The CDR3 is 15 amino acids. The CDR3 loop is CASSLVGDNSYGYTF. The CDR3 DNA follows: TGCGCCAGCAGCTTGGTAGGGGATAACAGCTATGGCTACACCTTC.

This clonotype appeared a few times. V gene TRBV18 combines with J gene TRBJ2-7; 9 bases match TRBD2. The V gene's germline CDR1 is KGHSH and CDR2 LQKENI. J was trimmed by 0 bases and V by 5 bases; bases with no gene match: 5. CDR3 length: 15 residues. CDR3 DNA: TGTGCCAGCTCATTGTCTAGCGGGACCTCCTACGAGCAGTACTTC. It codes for CASSLSSGTSYEQYF.

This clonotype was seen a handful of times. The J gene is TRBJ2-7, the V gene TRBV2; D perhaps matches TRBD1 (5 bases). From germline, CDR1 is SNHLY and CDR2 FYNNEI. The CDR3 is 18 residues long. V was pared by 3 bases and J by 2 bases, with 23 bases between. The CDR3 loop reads CASSDVAGFGVRTYEQYF. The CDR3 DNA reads TGTGCCAGCAGTGACGTAGCAGGGTTCGGCGTGAGGACCTACGAGCAGTACTTC.

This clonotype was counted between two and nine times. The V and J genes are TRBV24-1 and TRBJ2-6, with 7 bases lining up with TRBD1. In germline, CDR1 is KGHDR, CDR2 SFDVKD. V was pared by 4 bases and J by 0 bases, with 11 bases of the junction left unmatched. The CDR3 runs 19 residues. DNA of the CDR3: TGTGCCACCAGTGACTCGTACGGGACAGCCCTCTCTGGGGCCAACGTCCTGACTTTC. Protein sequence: CATSDSYGTALSGANVLTF.

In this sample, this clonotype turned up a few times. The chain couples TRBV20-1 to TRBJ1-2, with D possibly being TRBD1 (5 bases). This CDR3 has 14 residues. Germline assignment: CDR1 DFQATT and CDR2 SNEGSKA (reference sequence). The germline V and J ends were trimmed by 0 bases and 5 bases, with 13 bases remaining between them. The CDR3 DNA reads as TGCAGTGCTAGAGATTCAGGTGGGGGTTATGGCTACACCTTC. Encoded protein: CSARDSGGGYGYTF.

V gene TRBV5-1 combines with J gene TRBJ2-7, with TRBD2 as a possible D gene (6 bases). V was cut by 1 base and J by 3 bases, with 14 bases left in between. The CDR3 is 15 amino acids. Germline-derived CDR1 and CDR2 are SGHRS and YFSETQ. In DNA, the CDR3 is TGCGCCAGCAGCTTGTTTGATGGTAGCGGCTACGAGCAGTACTTC. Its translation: CASSLFDGSGYEQYF.

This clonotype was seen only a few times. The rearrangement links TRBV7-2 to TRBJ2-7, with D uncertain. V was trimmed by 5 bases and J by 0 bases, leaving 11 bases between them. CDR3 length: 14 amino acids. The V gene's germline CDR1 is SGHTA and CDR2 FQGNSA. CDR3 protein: CASSPTLDSYEQYF. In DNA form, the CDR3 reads TGTGCCAGCAGCCCAACCTTGGACTCCTACGAGCAGTACTTC.

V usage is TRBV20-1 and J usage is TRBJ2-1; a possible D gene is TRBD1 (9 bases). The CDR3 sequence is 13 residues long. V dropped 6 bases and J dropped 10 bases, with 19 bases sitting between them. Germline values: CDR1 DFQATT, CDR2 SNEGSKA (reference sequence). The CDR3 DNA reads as TGCAGTGCCCCGGGACAGGGACTAGAAGAGCAGTTCTTC. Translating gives CSAPGQGLEEQFF.

The CDR3 region has the DNA TGTGCCAGCAGCTTGGGCCAGCGGGGAGTAGAGACCCAGTACTTC. Its protein is CASSLGQRGVETQYF. The rearrangement links TRBV5-5 to TRBJ2-5; 7 positions match TRBD2. The CDR3 covers 15 residues. V lost 0 bases and J lost 4; bases outside the gene matches: 6. Germline V gene lookup returns CDR1 SGHKS and CDR2 YYEKEE (reference sequence).

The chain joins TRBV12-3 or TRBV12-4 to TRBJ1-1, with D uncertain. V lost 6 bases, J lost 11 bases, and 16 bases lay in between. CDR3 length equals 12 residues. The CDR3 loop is CASSTRMGAAFF. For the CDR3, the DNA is TGTGCCAGCAGCACCCGAATGGGTGCGGCTTTCTTT.

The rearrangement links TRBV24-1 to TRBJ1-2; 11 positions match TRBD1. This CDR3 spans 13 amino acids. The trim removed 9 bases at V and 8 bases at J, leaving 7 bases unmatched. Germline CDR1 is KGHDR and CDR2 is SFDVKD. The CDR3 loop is CATRGQGASGYTF. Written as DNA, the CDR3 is TGTGCCACCCGAGGACAGGGGGCGTCGGGCTACACCTTC.

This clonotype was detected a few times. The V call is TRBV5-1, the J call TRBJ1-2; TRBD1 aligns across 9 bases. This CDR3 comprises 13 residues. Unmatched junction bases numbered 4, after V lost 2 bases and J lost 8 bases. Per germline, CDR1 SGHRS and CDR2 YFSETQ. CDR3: CASSFGQGMGYTF. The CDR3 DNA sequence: TGCGCCAGCAGCTTCGGACAGGGGATGGGCTACACCTTC.

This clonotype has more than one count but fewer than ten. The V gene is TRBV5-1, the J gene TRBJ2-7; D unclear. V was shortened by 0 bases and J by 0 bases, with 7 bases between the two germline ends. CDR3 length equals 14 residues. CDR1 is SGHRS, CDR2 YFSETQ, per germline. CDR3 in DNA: TGCGCCAGCAGCTTGGTAGATTCCTCCTACGAGCAGTACTTC. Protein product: CASSLVDSSYEQYF.

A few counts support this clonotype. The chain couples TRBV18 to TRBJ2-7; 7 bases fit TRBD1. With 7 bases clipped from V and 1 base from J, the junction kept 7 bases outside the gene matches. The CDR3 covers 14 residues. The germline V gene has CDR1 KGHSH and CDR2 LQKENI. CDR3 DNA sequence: TGTGCCAGCTTACAGGGGATCGGTTCCTACGAGCAGTACTTC. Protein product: CASLQGIGSYEQYF.

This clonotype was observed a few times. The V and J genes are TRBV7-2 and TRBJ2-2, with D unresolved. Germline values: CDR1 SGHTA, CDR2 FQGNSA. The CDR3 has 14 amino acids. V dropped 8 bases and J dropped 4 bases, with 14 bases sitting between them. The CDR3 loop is CASRLGTSTGELFF. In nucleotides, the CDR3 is TGTGCCAGCCGCCTGGGCACGTCCACCGGGGAGCTGTTTTTT.

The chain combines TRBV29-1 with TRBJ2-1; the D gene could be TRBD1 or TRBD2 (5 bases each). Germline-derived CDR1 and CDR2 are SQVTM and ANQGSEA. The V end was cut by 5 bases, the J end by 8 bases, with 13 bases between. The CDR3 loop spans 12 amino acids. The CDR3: CSVRDLKDEQFF. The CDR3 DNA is TGCAGCGTTCGGGACCTAAAGGATGAGCAGTTCTTC.

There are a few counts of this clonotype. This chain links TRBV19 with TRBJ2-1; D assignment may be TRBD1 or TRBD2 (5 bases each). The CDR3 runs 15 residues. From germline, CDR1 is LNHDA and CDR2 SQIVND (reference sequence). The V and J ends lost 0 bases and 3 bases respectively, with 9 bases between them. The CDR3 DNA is TGTGCCAGTAGTATAGAGGGGGATTTCTACAATGAGCAGTTCTTC. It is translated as CASSIEGDFYNEQFF.

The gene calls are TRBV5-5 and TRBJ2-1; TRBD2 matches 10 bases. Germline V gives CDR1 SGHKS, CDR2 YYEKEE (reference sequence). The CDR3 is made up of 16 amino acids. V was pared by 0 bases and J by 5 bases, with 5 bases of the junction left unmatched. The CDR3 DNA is TGTGCCAGCAGCTTGGCTCCACTAGCGGGGCACAATGAGCAGTTCTTC. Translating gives CASSLAPLAGHNEQFF.

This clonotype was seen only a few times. The chain's CDR3 is CASSQVPGQGFNEQFF. CDR3 nucleotides: TGCGCCAGCAGCCAAGTCCCGGGACAGGGGTTCAATGAGCAGTTCTTC. The chain recombines TRBV4-1 with TRBJ2-1, with 10 bases matching TRBD1. CDR1 is MGHRA and CDR2 is YSYEKL in the germline V gene. The CDR3 is made up of 16 amino acids. Trimming removed 1 base from V and 6 bases from J; junction bases left unmatched: 6.